The TCR beta chain described here comes from a study of tissue T cells after allogeneic stem cell transplantation. Time point of the sample: mouse harvest day 14 after allogeneic transplant. Each mouse received 10^7 T-cell-depleted marrow cells plus 10^6 splenic CD5+ T cells by tail vein. For this clone: The gene names here belong to mouse. The read ends 1 residue early relative to the CDR3; the germline J gene fills the gap.

Generated by immunoSEQ multiplex PCR, the TCRdb table keeps only in-frame clones and is missing some. This sample has some 5,000 clones, with more than 25% found just once. CDR3 size: 13 residues. Germline CDR1 and CDR2: KGHTA and FQNQQP. Sequencing used skin. The chain joins TRBV23 to TRBJ2-7; the table names TRBD1, a call not compared with the DNA. The receptor was isolated from a female BALB/c mouse given C57BL/6 T cells with graft-versus-host disease after an allogeneic hematopoietic cell transplant. CDR3 DNA, as far as it was read: TGCTCCAGCACCCCCGGGACAGAATATGAACAGTAC. Its protein product is CSSTPGTEYEQY. The CDR3 reads in full as CSSTPGTEYEQYF.